These 21 T cell receptor beta chains were sequenced from one sample in a study of beta chain features in type 1 diabetes. As every portion of the isolated RNA was reverse transcribed, the sequencing read expressed TCRB transcripts. Clones were read by immunoSEQ multiplex PCR, and TCRdb kept only the in-frame ones, dropping some. Here the sample spans hundreds of thousands of clones, roughly 31% being singletons. Sequenced sample: naive CD4+ T cells from blood. The receptors stem from a man aged 18 to 30 in good health.

The chain uses TRBV11-2 and TRBJ1-5; D remains ambiguous. CDR3 length equals 12 residues. The germline V gene encodes CDR1 SGHAT and CDR2 FQNNGV. V lost 5 bases to trimming and J lost 7 bases, with 9 bases between them. CDR3 nucleotides: TGTGCCAGCAGCCCAGAGGGACAGCCCCAGCATTTT. It yields the protein CASSPEGQPQHF.

V gene TRBV30 combines with J gene TRBJ2-3; D is unresolved. This CDR3 has 11 residues. Trimming stripped 7 bases from V and 8 bases from J, with 13 bases between. From germline, CDR1 is GTSNPN and CDR2 SVGIG (reference sequence). The CDR3 region has the DNA TGTGCCTTAGAAGCTCCTTCTACGCAGTATTTT. Its translation is CALEAPSTQYF.

This clone was picked up a small number of times. The chain links TRBV4-1 to TRBJ1-2; possible D gene TRBD1, 6 bases. The CDR3 totals 14 residues. Germline values: CDR1 MGHRA, CDR2 YSYEKL. Trimming took off 1 base at V and 4 bases at J, with 10 bases between the two ends. CDR3 DNA sequence: TGCGCCAGCAGCCAAGTGACAGGTCCCTATGGCTACACCTTC. Its translation: CASSQVTGPYGYTF.

This chain joins TRBV5-6 and TRBJ2-7; D ambiguous. V was shortened by 4 bases and J by 6 bases, with 14 bases between the two germline ends. The germline gives CDR1 SGHDT, CDR2 YYEEEE. This CDR3 comprises 13 residues. CDR3 region: CASSPIWAVEQYF. The CDR3 region has the DNA TGTGCCAGCAGCCCGATTTGGGCGGTCGAGCAGTACTTC.

The chain carries TRBV12-5 and TRBJ2-3; D unresolved. The V gene lost 5 bases and the J gene lost 4 bases, with 13 bases spanning the gap. Germline loops: CDR1 LGHNT, CDR2 FRNRAP. The CDR3 spans 14 residues. CDR3 DNA: TGTGCTAGTGGTCTTAGACCGGACGCAGATACGCAGTATTTT. It translates to CASGLRPDADTQYF.

The table lists this clone with a few counts. V usage is TRBV6-6 and J usage is TRBJ2-1, with 7 nucleotides matching TRBD2. The CDR3 is 14 residues long. Trimming cost V 10 bases and J 4 bases; bases outside gene matches: 10. The germline CDR1 and CDR2 sequences are MNHNY and SVGAGI (reference sequence). CDR3 in DNA: TGTGCCACGTCCCTAGCGGAGATTTACAATGAGCAGTTCTTC. Translated: CATSLAEIYNEQFF.

In its sample, this clone was seen a few times. This chain uses TRBV5-1 with TRBJ2-7; D is unresolved. V lost 3 bases to trimming and J lost 2 bases, with 15 bases between them. The CDR3 consists of 15 residues. Germline CDR1 reads SGHRS; CDR2 reads YFSETQ. The CDR3 DNA sequence: TGCGCCAGCAGCTCGGATCCAGACCCACCCTACGAGCAGTACTTC. This codes for CASSSDPDPPYEQYF.

This chain connects TRBV9 to TRBJ1-3; D not certain. The CDR3 is made up of 16 amino acids. Germline CDR1 reads SGDLS; CDR2 reads YYNGEE. V was cut by 4 bases and J by 0 bases, with 14 bases left in between. For the CDR3, the DNA is TGTGCCAGCAGCACCTTGGGATCTTACTCTGGAAACACCATATATTTT. Translated: CASSTLGSYSGNTIYF.

The J gene is TRBJ2-4, the V gene TRBV25-1; no reliable D call. Germline V gene sequence: CDR1 MGHDK, CDR2 SYGVNS. The CDR3 totals 14 residues. The V and J ends lost 4 bases and 2 bases respectively, with 9 bases between them. This CDR3 reads CASSAPGPKNIQYF. The CDR3 nucleotides read TGTGCCAGCAGTGCCCCAGGTCCCAAAAACATTCAGTACTTC. The full variable domain, completed using reference TRBV25-1 and TRBJ2-4, is EADIYQTPRYLVIGTGKKITLECSQTMGHDKMYWYQQDPGMELHLIHYSYGVNSTEKGDLSSESTVSRIRTEHFPLTLESARPSHTSQYLCASSAPGPKNIQYFGAGTRLSVL.

The table lists this clone with a count of one. This sequence joins TRBV30 and TRBJ1-3; possibly TRBD1 for D (5 bases). Trimming removed 0 bases from V and 0 bases from J, with 18 bases in between. Germline V lookup: CDR1 GTSNPN, CDR2 SVGIG (reference sequence). The CDR3 is made up of 18 amino acids. The CDR3 DNA reads TGTGCCTGGAGTGTACTCCCCGGGACGGCTGTCTCTGGAAACACCATATATTTT. Its translation is CAWSVLPGTAVSGNTIYF.

The V gene is TRBV4-2, the J gene TRBJ2-7, with D maybe TRBD2 (5 bases). The CDR3 covers 16 residues. The V and J ends lost 0 bases and 4 bases respectively, with 16 bases between them. The germline V gene has CDR1 LGHNA and CDR2 YNFKEQ. The CDR3 region has the DNA TGTGCCAGCAGCCAAGAGCTTGGGAGTTCGGTTTACGAGCAGTACTTC. Protein product: CASSQELGSSVYEQYF.

This clone was counted between two and nine times. The sample contains more than one DNA sequence encoding this CDR3. The chain employs TRBV7-2 and TRBJ2-7, with D perhaps matching TRBD1 (5 bases). The CDR3 totals 14 residues. Per germline, CDR1 SGHTA and CDR2 FQGNSA. V lost 1 base and J 4 bases, leaving 11 bases between the germline ends. DNA for the CDR3: TGTGCCAGCAGCTTAGGCAGGGTGGGATACGAGCAGTACTTC. This codes for CASSLGRVGYEQYF.

This clone was observed a handful of times. CDR3 nucleotides: TGTGCCTGGAGTGTGGAGTTACTAGCGGGGCCGCAGTACTTC. As protein: CAWSVELLAGPQYF. V is TRBV30 and J is TRBJ2-7; 10 bases align to TRBD2. Germline trimming cut 0 bases from V and 9 bases from J; bases unmatched to any gene: 8. Germline CDR1 GTSNPN, CDR2 SVGIG (reference sequence). The CDR3 is 14 amino acids.

This clone was seen a handful of times. Other nucleotide sequences in the sample specify the same CDR3. V is TRBV29-1 and J is TRBJ1-1, with 10 bases lining up with TRBD1. Germline loops: CDR1 SQVTM, CDR2 ANQGSEA. V gave up 4 bases and J gave up 5 bases; unmatched junction bases: 1. This CDR3 region has 12 residues. Here the CDR3 reads CSVGGQGTEAFF. The CDR3 nucleotides read TGCAGCGTTGGGGGACAGGGGACTGAAGCTTTCTTT. Filled out from reference TRBV29-1 and TRBJ1-1, the complete variable domain reads SAVISQKPSRDICQRGTSLTIQCQVDSQVTMMFWYRQQPGQSLTLIATANQGSEATYESGFVIDKFPISRPNLTFSTLTVSNMSPEDSSIYLCSVGGQGTEAFFGQGTRLTVV.

This clone was found a few times. The CDR3 coding sequence is TGTGCCAGCCCGACTAGCGGGCGTGAGCAGTTCTTC. Its translation is CASPTSGREQFF. The V call is TRBV19, the J call TRBJ2-1, with 10 bases aligning to TRBD2. The CDR3 length is 12 residues. CDR1 LNHDA and CDR2 SQIVND come from the germline V gene (reference sequence). V gave up 9 bases and J gave up 9 bases; unmatched junction bases: 5.

The gene calls are TRBV25-1 and TRBJ2-1; a weak D match, TRBD2 (7 bases). Trimming left V 8 bases short and J 6 bases short, with 17 bases between. Germline V CDR1 and CDR2: MGHDK, SYGVNS. CDR3 length: 14 residues. CDR3 nucleotides: TGTGCCAGCGGCAGACTGGGAGGGGGCAATGAGCAGTTCTTC. The encoded protein is CASGRLGGGNEQFF.

The chain employs TRBV5-4 and TRBJ2-7, with D possibly matching TRBD1 (6 bases). The CDR3 runs to 13 residues. The V end was cut by 0 bases, the J end by 7 bases, with 11 bases between. CDR1 is SGHNT and CDR2 is YYREEE in the germline V gene (reference sequence). CDR3 bases: TGTGCCAGCAGCTTGGACAGGGTGACTGAGCAGTACTTC. The encoded protein is CASSLDRVTEQYF.

This clone was detected a few times. The J gene is TRBJ1-1, the V gene TRBV9; D unclear. The CDR3 spans 14 residues. Trimming shortened V by 4 bases and J by 0 bases, and 10 bases separated the two germline ends. Germline V gene data show CDR1 as SGDLS and CDR2 as YYNGEE. The CDR3 DNA sequence: TGTGCCAGCAGCCCCCCTGGGATGAACACTGAAGCTTTCTTT. Protein sequence: CASSPPGMNTEAFF.

The chain joins TRBV30 to TRBJ2-7; D is possibly TRBD2 (5 bases). Germline CDR1 GTSNPN, CDR2 SVGIG (reference sequence). There are 13 residues in the CDR3. The V gene lost 8 bases and the J gene lost 3 bases, with 17 bases spanning the gap. CDR3 nucleotide sequence: TGTGCCGTCTTGGGGAGCCTCAACTACGAGCAGTACTTC. It specifies CAVLGSLNYEQYF.

This clone was recorded a few times. The rearrangement joins TRBV27 to TRBJ2-1, with 7 bases aligning to TRBD1. Germline values: CDR1 MNHEY, CDR2 SMNVEV (reference sequence). V dropped 6 bases and J dropped 9; count of bases not matched to a gene: 8. This CDR3 spans 13 amino acids. The CDR3: CASRTTGTGEQFF. CDR3 DNA sequence: TGTGCCAGCAGAACGACAGGGACGGGTGAGCAGTTCTTC.

The rearrangement joins TRBV30 to TRBJ1-5; no clear D. This CDR3 region has 13 residues. The V and J ends lost 2 bases and 0 bases respectively, with 5 bases between them. Germline CDR1 GTSNPN, CDR2 SVGIG (reference sequence). CDR3 nucleotides: TGTGCCTGGAGTTCTCTTAGCAATCAGCCCCAGCATTTT. It specifies CAWSSLSNQPQHF. Full variable domain (outside the CDR3, taken from reference TRBV30 and TRBJ1-5): SQTIHQWPATLVQPVGSPLSLECTVEGTSNPNLYWYRQAAGRGLQLLFYSVGIGQISSEVPQNLSASRPQDRQFILSSKKLLLSDSGFYLCAWSSLSNQPQHFGDGTRLSIL.